The rows below give T cell receptor beta chains drawn from one sample of a study of T-cell memory formation after mild COVID-19. TCRdb re-called the 5' RACE reads with MiXCR, one entry per CDR3 protein. The sample carries fewer than 150,000 distinct CDR3 sequences, about a sixth recorded once. The sequencing input was PBMCs or a T cell subset sorted from them (not recorded which). These TCRs come from a man in his late teens or twenties who had mild COVID-19 (a few samples of this study predate the infection). Cell type and time point are not known. The CDR3 runs from the conserved cysteine through the conserved F or W. The D gene is left open where the match is weak. Clone size is stated in some rows and not others, as once, few, many or a class when expanded.

v_call	j_call	clone_size	d_call	cdr3_aa	cdr3_nt
TRBV6-2/TRBV6-3	TRBJ1-5	-	-	CASSQWVNQPQHF	TGTGCCAGCAGTCAGTGGGTCAATCAGCCCCAGCATTTT
TRBV9	TRBJ1-5	-	-	CASSPRGDGPNQPQHF	TGTGCCAGCAGCCCCAGAGGGGACGGCCCCAATCAGCCCCAGCATTTT
TRBV10-3	TRBJ2-4	-	-	CAISDPRGAKNIQYF	TGTGCCATCAGTGACCCCCGGGGGGCCAAAAACATTCAGTACTTC
TRBV15	TRBJ2-7	few	-	CATSRVVAGRTGEQYF	TGTGCCACCAGCAGAGTAGTGGCAGGGCGAACTGGCGAGCAGTACTTC
TRBV2	TRBJ2-7	-	-	CASARSYEQYF	TGTGCCAGCGCCCGCTCCTACGAGCAGTACTTC
TRBV5-6	TRBJ2-5	-	-	CASSRPRGQETQYF	TGTGCCAGCAGTCGGCCCCGGGGGCAAGAGACCCAGTACTTC
TRBV20-1	TRBJ2-4	few	-	CSGSAGLGKNIQYF	TGCAGTGGTAGTGCAGGCTTGGGCAAAAACATTCAGTACTTC
TRBV28	TRBJ2-3	-	-	CASRGLASDTQYF	TGTGCCAGCAGGGGACTGGCATCAGATACGCAGTATTTT
TRBV2	TRBJ2-5	-	TRBD1	CASSELTRGLPQYF	TGTGCCAGCAGTGAGCTTACCAGGGGGCTGCCCCAGTACTTC
TRBV6-5	TRBJ1-6	-	-	CASSYEGSYNSPLHF	TGTGCCAGCAGTTACGAGGGATCCTATAATTCACCCCTCCACTTT
TRBV10-3	TRBJ1-2	-	-	CAISERTQEGYTF	TGTGCCATCAGTGAAAGGACCCAGGAAGGCTACACCTTC
TRBV5-1	TRBJ1-4	-	-	CASSPDSGRLTNEKLFF	TGCGCCAGCAGCCCCGACAGCGGGAGGCTAACTAATGAAAAACTGTTTTTT
TRBV12-5	TRBJ2-5	few	-	CASGLSGSETQYF	TGTGCTAGTGGTTTGAGCGGGTCGGAGACCCAGTACTTC
TRBV28	TRBJ2-5	-	-	CASSLYLGGIQETQYF	TGTGCCAGCAGTTTGTATCTAGGAGGGATCCAAGAGACCCAGTACTTC
TRBV10-1	TRBJ2-3	-	TRBD1	CASKGQGADTQYF	TGCGCCAGCAAGGGACAGGGGGCGGATACGCAGTATTTT
TRBV7-2	TRBJ1-2	few	-	CASSLGRGPYGYTF	TGTGCCAGCAGCTTAGGGCGGGGCCCCTATGGCTACACCTTC
TRBV4-3	TRBJ2-3	few	TRBD2	CASSQDQRGASDTQYF	TGCGCCAGCAGCCAAGATCAGCGGGGGGCCTCAGATACGCAGTATTTT
TRBV2	TRBJ2-7	-	-	CASSEVRSLSYEQYF	TGTGCCAGCAGTGAAGTAAGAAGTTTATCCTACGAGCAGTACTTC
TRBV7-2	TRBJ2-7	-	-	CASSYQGPPTYEQYF	TGTGCCAGCAGCTATCAGGGGCCTCCTACCTACGAGCAGTACTTC
TRBV6-1	TRBJ1-5	-	-	CASSVGGNQPQHF	TGTGCCAGCAGTGTAGGGGGCAATCAGCCCCAGCATTTT
TRBV2	TRBJ2-2	many	-	CASSEGHTGELFF	TGTGCCAGCAGTGAAGGACACACCGGGGAGCTGTTTTTT
TRBV7-2	TRBJ1-1	-	-	CADTLVNTEAFF	TGTGCAGATACATTGGTGAACACTGAAGCTTTCTTT
TRBV28	TRBJ1-2	-	-	CASSLYGPGGYTF	TGTGCCAGCAGTTTGTACGGTCCTGGCGGCTACACCTTC
TRBV5-6	TRBJ1-1	-	-	CASSRTADTEAFF	TGTGCCAGCAGTCGGACAGCGGACACTGAAGCTTTCTTT
TRBV7-9	TRBJ2-5	few	-	CASSTWGGRETQYF	TGTGCCAGCAGCACCTGGGGGGGCCGAGAGACCCAGTACTTC
TRBV5-4	TRBJ2-1	-	-	CASQSSIKYEQFF	TGTGCCAGCCAGTCTAGCATTAAGTATGAGCAGTTCTTC
TRBV6-5	TRBJ2-2	few	-	CATGTANTGELFF	TGTGCCACAGGGACGGCGAACACCGGGGAGCTGTTTTTT
TRBV7-2	TRBJ1-2	few	-	CASSLGAGIAYGYTF	TGTGCCAGCAGCTTAGGTGCGGGAATCGCCTATGGCTACACCTTC
TRBV5-4	TRBJ1-5	-	-	CASSLGFGRGQPQHF	TGTGCCAGCAGCTTGGGGTTCGGGAGGGGACAGCCCCAGCATTTT
TRBV5-6	TRBJ2-1	medium-sized	-	CASTKNNEQFF	TGTGCCAGCACCAAGAACAATGAGCAGTTCTTC
TRBV7-2	TRBJ2-1	-	-	CASSETRSGTRSNEQFF	TGTGCCAGTTCTGAGACTAGGTCCGGGACTCGTTCGAATGAGCAGTTCTTC
TRBV18	TRBJ2-1	once	-	CASTALRVHNEQFF	TGTGCCAGCACCGCACTGCGGGTCCACAATGAGCAGTTCTTC
TRBV7-2	TRBJ2-1	-	-	CASREPSSYNEQFF	TGTGCCAGCAGGGAACCGAGCTCCTACAATGAGCAGTTCTTC
TRBV6-2/TRBV6-3	TRBJ2-3	few	-	CASSSWRRSSTDTQYF	TGTGCCAGCAGCTCGTGGCGGAGGTCTAGCACAGATACGCAGTATTTT
TRBV29-1	TRBJ1-1	-	-	CSDNGQGSGTEAFF	TGCAGCGACAATGGACAAGGTTCGGGCACTGAAGCTTTCTTT
TRBV7-2	TRBJ2-1	many	-	CASSLASDRGQFF	TGTGCCAGCAGCTTAGCGTCAGACCGCGGGCAGTTCTTC
TRBV9	TRBJ2-1	-	TRBD1	CASSSRTGGGEQFF	TGTGCCAGCAGCTCTAGGACAGGGGGGGGTGAGCAGTTCTTC
TRBV7-9	TRBJ2-5	many	TRBD2	CASSLGTSGQETQYF	TGTGCCAGCAGCTTAGGGACTAGCGGCCAAGAGACCCAGTACTTC
TRBV5-1	TRBJ2-5	few	TRBD2	CASSLQGTSVETQSF	TGCGCCAGCAGCTTGCAGGGGACTAGCGTCGAGACCCAGTCCTTC
TRBV10-3	TRBJ1-5	-	-	CAIGTDGGNQPQHF	TGTGCCATCGGAACCGATGGGGGCAATCAGCCCCAGCATTTT
TRBV20-1	TRBJ2-3	-	-	CSASSGAEHTDTQYF	TGCAGTGCTAGTAGCGGTGCAGAGCACACAGATACGCAGTATTTT
TRBV7-8	TRBJ2-3	-	TRBD2	CASSSAGGITDTQYF	TGTGCCAGCAGCTCAGCGGGGGGGATCACAGATACGCAGTATTTT